A single T cell receptor (beta chain) is shown here with its context. Antigen: not known. This record belongs to a study of T cell repertoires in cytomegalovirus infection. In the study overall: Indicated by public TCR beta signatures were CMV infection and matching HLA type.

Per germline, CDR1 SGHRS and CDR2 YFSETQ. The V gene end was trimmed by 0 bases and the J gene end by 3 bases; junction bases not matched to a gene: 2. The CDR3 extends over 15 amino acids. Points from the study as a whole: Ex vivo, HLA-C-restricted CMV-specific TCR beta clonotypes prevailed over the rest of the response. Summed public TCR beta family frequency identified CMV carriers bearing the relevant HLA.

MiXCR, applied by TCRdb to the reads, yields one record per CDR3 protein. The data contain around 320,000 distinct CDR3 sequences, 9.5% of them singletons. This chain links TRBV5-1 with TRBJ2-7, with TRBD2 identical over 11 bases. This clonotype was obtained from a human donor in good health (CMV status not recorded). Some clones in this sample may be carry-over from other donors' samples. Sequenced input: PBMCs. CDR3 in amino acids: CASSLETSGIYEQYF. The CDR3 DNA is TGCGCCAGCAGCTTGGAGACTAGCGGGATCTACGAGCAGTACTTC.